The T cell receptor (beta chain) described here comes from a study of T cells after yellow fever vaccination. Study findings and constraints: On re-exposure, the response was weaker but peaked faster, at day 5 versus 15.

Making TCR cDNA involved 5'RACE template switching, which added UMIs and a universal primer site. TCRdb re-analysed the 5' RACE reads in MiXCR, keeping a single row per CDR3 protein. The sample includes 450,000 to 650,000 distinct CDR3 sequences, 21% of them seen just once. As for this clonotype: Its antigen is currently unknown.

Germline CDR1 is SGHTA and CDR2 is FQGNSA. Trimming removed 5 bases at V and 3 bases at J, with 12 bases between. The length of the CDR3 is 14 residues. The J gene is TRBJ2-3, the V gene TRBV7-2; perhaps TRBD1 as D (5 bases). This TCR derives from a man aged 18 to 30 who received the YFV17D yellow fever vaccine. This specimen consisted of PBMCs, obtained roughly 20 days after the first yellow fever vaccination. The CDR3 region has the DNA TGTGCCAGCAGCAGAGACAGTGTGACAGATACGCAGTATTTT. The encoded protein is CASSRDSVTDTQYF.